These T cell receptor beta chains were read from a single sample in a study of T cells expressing NK-cell markers. From its re-call of the 5' RACE reads, TCRdb lists each CDR3 protein once, without DNA. This sample's clone table lists about 460,000 distinct CDR3 sequences. The sequenced sample consisted of blood T cells: a sorted CD56 or NKG2C T cell subset, CD4+ or CD8+ T cells, or bulk PBMC T cells (not recorded which). Receptor source: a woman aged 50 to 60 in good health. CDR3s include the opening cysteine and the closing phenylalanine or tryptophan.

v_gene: TRBV21-1
j_gene: TRBJ2-1
CDR3aa: CASSKVGCSSYNEQFF

v_gene: TRBV4-1
j_gene: TRBJ2-5
CDR3aa: CASSQAVLAGGPSFETQYF

v_gene: TRBV6-2/TRBV6-3
j_gene: TRBJ2-5
CDR3aa: CASSGTTRKETQYF

v_gene: TRBV6-9
j_gene: TRBJ2-3
CDR3aa: CASRRLCTDTQYF

v_gene: TRBV19
j_gene: TRBJ1-2
CDR3aa: CASRNRDQTGGYTF

v_gene: TRBV18
j_gene: TRBJ2-5
CDR3aa: CASSPTVGGVQETQYF

v_gene: TRBV5-6
j_gene: TRBJ2-7
CDR3aa: CASGTSASYEQYF

v_gene: TRBV20-1
j_gene: TRBJ2-7
CDR3aa: CSARDPGVGYEQYF

v_gene: TRBV19
j_gene: TRBJ2-5
CDR3aa: CASSNLQGRETQYF

v_gene: TRBV5-1
j_gene: TRBJ2-5
CDR3aa: CASSLASSWETQYF

v_gene: TRBV20-1
j_gene: TRBJ2-7
CDR3aa: CSARKGSGSGEQYF

v_gene: TRBV20-1
j_gene: TRBJ1-3
CDR3aa: CSASKERIAGNTIYF

v_gene: TRBV28
j_gene: TRBJ1-1
CDR3aa: CASRILGGGLEAFF

v_gene: TRBV5-6
j_gene: TRBJ2-1
CDR3aa: CASSLAGTTTPIPGDEQFF

v_gene: TRBV5-1
j_gene: TRBJ1-5
CDR3aa: CASSLVTGSEPQHF

v_gene: TRBV12-5
j_gene: TRBJ2-5
CDR3aa: CASGLVQVGGRTQYF

v_gene: TRBV10-3
j_gene: TRBJ2-3
CDR3aa: CAISESLGEDTQYF

v_gene: TRBV4-2
j_gene: TRBJ2-3
CDR3aa: CASSQELSDPATDTQYF

v_gene: TRBV20-1
j_gene: TRBJ2-1
CDR3aa: CSARVVGAAQLLFF

v_gene: TRBV3-1
j_gene: TRBJ1-2
CDR3aa: CASSQPGSDSSGYTF

v_gene: TRBV12-3/TRBV12-4
j_gene: TRBJ2-1
CDR3aa: CASSIAGASFF

v_gene: TRBV28
j_gene: TRBJ1-2
CDR3aa: CASSLSTGKGYTF

v_gene: TRBV20-1
j_gene: TRBJ2-6
CDR3aa: CSARGRGGRANVLTF

v_gene: TRBV12-3/TRBV12-4
j_gene: TRBJ2-1
CDR3aa: CASSPYQAQQFF

v_gene: TRBV20-1
j_gene: TRBJ1-2
CDR3aa: CSADRASNYGYTF

v_gene: TRBV14
j_gene: TRBJ2-7
CDR3aa: CASSQDATSVRVGEQYF

v_gene: TRBV12-3/TRBV12-4
j_gene: TRBJ1-2
CDR3aa: CASLRGDGYTF

v_gene: TRBV29-1
j_gene: TRBJ2-2
CDR3aa: CSVGGYNGELFF

v_gene: TRBV6-2/TRBV6-3
j_gene: TRBJ2-4
CDR3aa: CASSYSGTIQYF

v_gene: TRBV21-1
j_gene: TRBJ2-7
CDR3aa: CASSTALRDEQYF

v_gene: TRBV11-2
j_gene: TRBJ2-5
CDR3aa: CASSLGSGSEQETQYF

v_gene: TRBV10-2
j_gene: TRBJ2-1
CDR3aa: CASRSSYNNEQFF

v_gene: TRBV24-1
j_gene: TRBJ2-3
CDR3aa: CATSAGTRGADTQYF

v_gene: TRBV19
j_gene: TRBJ1-1
CDR3aa: CASRDRVGHTEAFF

v_gene: TRBV14
j_gene: TRBJ2-3
CDR3aa: CASSQGTGTRSDTQYF

v_gene: TRBV6-5
j_gene: TRBJ1-1
CDR3aa: CASSYSTALIEAFF

v_gene: TRBV10-3
j_gene: TRBJ1-4
CDR3aa: CAISTSGDEKLFF

v_gene: TRBV29-1
j_gene: TRBJ2-1
CDR3aa: CSVASPQERGSNEQFF

v_gene: TRBV6-4
j_gene: TRBJ2-2
CDR3aa: CASSDSRRTGELFF

v_gene: TRBV10-3
j_gene: TRBJ2-5
CDR3aa: CAISENLLGLAPKTQYF

v_gene: TRBV12-3/TRBV12-4
j_gene: TRBJ1-4
CDR3aa: CASSRTGGVFVTNEKLFF

v_gene: TRBV5-4
j_gene: TRBJ2-2
CDR3aa: CASSSGQGNFGELFF

v_gene: TRBV15
j_gene: TRBJ2-1
CDR3aa: CATSPRLAGTHNEQFF

v_gene: TRBV5-1
j_gene: TRBJ2-7
CDR3aa: CASSRDPAPYEQYF

v_gene: TRBV6-4
j_gene: TRBJ2-1
CDR3aa: CATKGGRQNEQFF

v_gene: TRBV19
j_gene: TRBJ2-1
CDR3aa: CATQDGGISYNEQFF

v_gene: TRBV5-1
j_gene: TRBJ1-1
CDR3aa: CASSPQGADTEAFF

v_gene: TRBV10-2
j_gene: TRBJ1-5
CDR3aa: CASSESGQVSGNQPQHF

v_gene: TRBV3-1
j_gene: TRBJ2-3
CDR3aa: CASSQGAVAGGTQYF

v_gene: TRBV20-1
j_gene: TRBJ1-3
CDR3aa: CSARPALPHGNTIYF

v_gene: TRBV12-3/TRBV12-4
j_gene: TRBJ1-2
CDR3aa: CASSVQGNYGYTF

v_gene: TRBV18
j_gene: TRBJ1-1
CDR3aa: CASSPLKTGAKAFF

v_gene: TRBV7-6
j_gene: TRBJ2-1
CDR3aa: CASSLSPGLADNEQFF

v_gene: TRBV12-3/TRBV12-4
j_gene: TRBJ2-1
CDR3aa: CASSLAKGGLLVDEQFF

v_gene: TRBV5-1
j_gene: TRBJ2-1
CDR3aa: CASSQESGVSVNEQFF

v_gene: TRBV20-1
j_gene: TRBJ1-1
CDR3aa: CSARTIGRELAFF

v_gene: TRBV3-1
j_gene: TRBJ2-2
CDR3aa: CASSLPSGAPTGELFF